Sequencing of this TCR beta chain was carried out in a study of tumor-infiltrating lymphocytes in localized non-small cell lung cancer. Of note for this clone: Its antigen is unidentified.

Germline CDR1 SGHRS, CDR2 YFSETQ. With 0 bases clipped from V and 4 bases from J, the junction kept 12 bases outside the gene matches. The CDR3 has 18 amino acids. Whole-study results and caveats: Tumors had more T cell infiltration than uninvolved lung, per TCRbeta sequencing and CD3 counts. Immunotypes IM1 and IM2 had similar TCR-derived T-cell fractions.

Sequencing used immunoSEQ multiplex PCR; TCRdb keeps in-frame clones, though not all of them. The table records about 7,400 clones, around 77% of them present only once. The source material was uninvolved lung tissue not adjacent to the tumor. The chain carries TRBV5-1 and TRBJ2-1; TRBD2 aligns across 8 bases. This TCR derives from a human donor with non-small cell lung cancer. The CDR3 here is CASSLEGLAGGGYNEQFF. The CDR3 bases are TGCGCCAGCAGCTTGGAGGGCTTGGCGGGAGGAGGATACAATGAGCAGTTCTTC. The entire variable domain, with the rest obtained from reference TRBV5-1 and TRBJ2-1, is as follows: KAGVTQTPRYLIKTRGQQVTLSCSPISGHRSVSWYQQTPGQGLQFLFEYFSETQRNKGNFPGRFSGRQFSNSRSEMNVSTLELGDSALYLCASSLEGLAGGGYNEQFFGPGTRLTVL.